This TCR beta chain originates from a study of OX40 agonist ivuxolimab in advanced cancers. About the study: Partial responses were achieved by three patients, one with hepatocellular carcinoma and two with cutaneous melanoma. Study-wide points: Antigen specificity was not determined for the expanded peripheral T cells.

V was cut by 9 bases and J by 0 bases, with 7 bases left in between. The CDR3 sequence is 12 residues long. Germline assignment: CDR1 LNHDA and CDR2 SQIVND (reference sequence). This clone was observed a handful of times. What it binds is not known. Autoimmune disease history or systemic immunosuppression disqualified patients. Profiling relied on immunoSEQ multiplex PCR, and the TCRdb table lists in-frame clones only, not all of them. Among about 64,000 clones listed, approximately 84% were seen once. This chain uses TRBV19 with TRBJ2-3, with TRBD1 as a possible D gene (5 bases). Material: CD4+ or CD8+ T cells sorted from blood, obtained in a trial of the OX40 agonist ivuxolimab. This receptor was identified in an adult with an advanced solid tumor such as melanoma, head and neck, liver or kidney cancer. CDR3 sequence: CASRQSTDTQYF. CDR3 sequence (DNA): TGTGCCAGCCGACAGAGCACAGATACGCAGTATTTT.